The T cell receptor beta chain described here comes from a study of blood T cell repertoires in COVID-19. On the study more broadly: Acute-phase and convalescent COVID-19 samples originated in the United States, Italy and Spain. Nucleic acid was either cDNA or gDNA, and it came from T cells, B-cell-depleted T cells, or PBMCs.

In the original processing: Reference gene primer amplification gave nucleated cell count estimates. Sequencing was performed with immunoSEQ multiplex PCR; in TCRdb, only in-frame clones are kept and a portion is missing. Clone size and the V and J calls come from that table; the DNA yielded D and trimming. The table has 250,000 to 350,000 clones, 88% seen once. In this sample, this clone turned up a few times. Followed longitudinally, the Seattle patients had been enrolled during active infection. Per germline, CDR1 MDHEN and CDR2 SYDVKM. The CDR3 contains 19 residues. The V end lost 2 bases, the J end lost 2 bases, and 25 bases lay between the germline ends.

V usage is TRBV28 and J usage is TRBJ2-7; tentatively, D is TRBD2 (5 bases). Source material: peripheral blood. The sequence came from a woman in her twenties or thirties with COVID-19, enrolled during active disease. Here the CDR3 reads CASSLVGLGSLKQTYEQYF. The CDR3 DNA is TGTGCCAGCAGTTTAGTAGGACTCGGGTCCCTTAAACAAACCTACGAGCAGTACTTC.